The following is a TCR beta chain sequence with its context. The antigen this receptor binds is unknown. The sample holds no much larger clone one base away, and base qualities are not on file. Sequenced using an Illumina NovaSeq 6000. Using 5'RACE with constant-segment primers, TCRalpha and TCRbeta cDNA libraries were constructed, with sample barcodes and unique molecular identifiers added in the process. RNA was extracted from every sample with Trizol reagent. Amplification of the libraries took two PCR steps, and the second step added a second sample barcode plus Illumina TruSeq adapters. Sequencing of libraries was performed on an Illumina NovaSeq with 2 x 150 bp paired-end reads. Per the authors' processing: Demultiplexing of reads and collapsing into UMI-guided consensus sequences were performed with migec v1.2.7. Using mixcr v2.1.11, the UMI consensuses were aligned to TRA and TRB V and J templates and assembled into clonotypes. A clonotype was counted as expanded or contracted only when both edgeR and NoisET called the clonotype significant, with the noise models trained on biological replicates. For edgeR calls, a false discovery rate-adjusted p below 0.01 and a log2 fold-change threshold of 1 were applied. PCA with hierarchical clustering of max-normalized trajectories of the 1000 most abundant clonotypes was used as exploratory dynamics analysis. Separately sequenced CD4+ and CD8+ repertoires were used to assign the CD4 or CD8 phenotype of responding clones. TCRdb reran the public reads through fastp at Q25 and MiXCR, keeping productive beta chains. Every distinct CDR3 protein forms one entry, paired with its most common genes and DNA. The V and J calls, along with clone size, are taken from TCRdb and not from the paper's own processing. The sample table records hundreds of thousands of distinct CDR3 sequences; around 15% of these occur just once. 20% to 25% of the sample is held by the ten biggest clonotypes.

This sample was taken from a study of T-cell memory formation after mild COVID-19 (dated by TCRdb to about 2021). Broadly, across the study: Most TCR sequence clusters were specific to one of the two donors. T-cell clones expanding and contracting after mild COVID-19 in a couple of donors were tracked by longitudinal TCRalpha and TCRbeta repertoire sequencing. Two young, previously healthy adult volunteers, one female and one male, were included in the cohort.

Ficoll-Paque density gradient centrifugation was used to isolate PBMCs. Broader findings and caveats from the paper: Only a couple of mild cases were covered in the study, and larger cohorts including severe cases with pre-infection samples were considered necessary. SARS-CoV-2 specificity of the second-wave clones peaking on day 37 was not confirmed. Contracting CD4+ clones turned up mainly in the CM and EM memory subsets, whereas EMRA was where CD8+ clones were enriched. Clones contracting from day 15 to 85 had balanced CD4/CD8 phenotypes, while a second wave expanding from day 15 to 37 was biased towards CD4+. Some responding clones were detected in pre-infection memory, which suggested that pre-existing cross-reactive memory T cells had joined the SARS-CoV-2 response.

The sequence derives from a man younger than 35 who had mild COVID-19 (a few samples of this study predate the infection). The sample titles of this study are shuffled in the database, so cell type and time point are left out; the donor was told from shared clones. Source material: PBMCs or a T cell subset sorted from them (not recorded which).

Read as DNA, the sequence is TGCAGCGCTCGGTCCGAGGGTTACAATGAGCAGTTCTTC. Translated, this gives CSARSEGYNEQFF. The chain uses TRBV29-1 and TRBJ2-1; 5 matching bases give a weak D call of TRBD2. The germline V gene encodes CDR1 SQVTM and CDR2 ANQGSEA. V sheds 7 bases and J sheds 4 bases, leaving 14 bases between their ends. Taken from cysteine to phenylalanine, the CDR3 has 13 residues. Just CDR3 DNA is preserved here, 39 bases in frame from base 1.